This T cell receptor beta chain comes out of a study of preoperative IRX-2 immunotherapy in early breast cancer. Trimming took 2 bases from V and 6 from J; bases not matched to a gene: 6. CDR3 length equals 15 residues. Germline V gene sequence: CDR1 SGHTA, CDR2 FQGNSA. Treatment denoted: preoperative locoregional IRX-2 cytokine immunotherapy. Clones were read by immunoSEQ multiplex PCR, and TCRdb kept only the in-frame ones, dropping some. The sample has under 45,000 clones, about 95% seen once. J is TRBJ1-2 and V is TRBV7-2; 10 nucleotides agree with TRBD1. This specimen was tumor tissue, taken after IRX-2 immunotherapy. The TCR sequence derives from a human donor with breast cancer. The CDR3 bases are TGTGCCAGCAGCTTATTGTTGGGGACAGGGGATGGCTACACCTTC. It specifies CASSLLLGTGDGYTF.